What follows are 25 T cell receptor beta chains derived from one specimen sequenced in a study of PD-1 blockade in mismatch repair-deficient tumors. Libraries were prepared by immunoSEQ multiplex PCR; TCRdb keeps only in-frame clonotypes and omits some of them. The data show tens of thousands of clones, 78% seen once. Sequenced material: peripheral blood, taken 4 weeks after starting pembrolizumab. These receptors all stem from an adult with mismatch repair-deficient cancer.

The chain joins TRBV7-2 to TRBJ1-1; D is undetermined. CDR3 length: 13 amino acids. Trimming removed 1 base from V and 1 base from J, with 4 bases in between. Germline V gives CDR1 SGHTA, CDR2 FQGNSA. The CDR3 DNA reads as TGTGCCAGCAGCTTAGATAGGAACACTGAAGCTTTCTTT. Translating it yields CASSLDRNTEAFF.

The chain links TRBV4-2 to TRBJ2-3; D may be TRBD2 (6 bases). The CDR3 runs to 15 residues. Trimming left V 4 bases short and J 2 bases short, with 13 bases between. Germline V lookup: CDR1 LGHNA, CDR2 YNFKEQ. The CDR3 sequence: CASSPGSGFTDTQYF. In DNA, the CDR3 is TGTGCCAGCAGCCCGGGTAGCGGATTCACAGATACGCAGTATTTT.

The sample holds a few counts of this clone. J is TRBJ2-3 and V is TRBV5-1; possible D gene TRBD2, 9 bases. The CDR3 runs 20 residues. Per the germline V gene, CDR1 is SGHRS and CDR2 is YFSETQ. The V end lost 4 bases, the J end lost 2 bases, and 29 bases lay between the germline ends. The DNA for the CDR3 is TGCGCCAGCAGCGGCGGACAGGGAAATCGACTAGCGGATTTCACAGATACGCAGTATTTT. Its protein is CASSGGQGNRLADFTDTQYF.

This chain joins TRBV4-1 and TRBJ1-4, with 8 bases matching TRBD1. This CDR3 contains 14 residues. CDR1 and CDR2 from the germline V gene are MGHRA and YSYEKL. Trimming at V came to 4 bases and at J to 7 bases, leaving 5 bases not matched to a gene. The CDR3 reads CASSLPGGLEKLFF. The CDR3 DNA sequence: TGCGCCAGCAGCCTGCCAGGGGGCCTTGAAAAACTGTTTTTT.

CDR3 protein: CATPQWRLIYNEQFF. The CDR3 DNA follows: TGTGCAACCCCGCAATGGCGGTTGATTTACAATGAGCAGTTCTTC. V usage is TRBV12-2 and J usage is TRBJ2-1; the table gives TRBD2 as D, unverified against the DNA. TRBV12-2 is a listed pseudogene. CDR3 length equals 15 residues.

In this sample, this clone turned up a few times. This rearrangement joins TRBV11-3 to TRBJ2-7; D is unclear. V was pared by 0 bases and J by 7 bases, with 13 bases between. The CDR3 totals 14 residues. CDR1 and CDR2 from the germline V gene are SGHNT and YENEEA. CDR3 DNA: TGTGCCAGCAGCTTAGAGGGTATGCGTTCAGAGCAGTACTTC. It yields the protein CASSLEGMRSEQYF.

V gene TRBV18 combines with J gene TRBJ1-1, with D possibly being TRBD1 (5 bases). The V end was cut by 3 bases, the J end by 0 bases, with 23 bases between. Per the germline V gene, CDR1 is KGHSH and CDR2 is LQKENI. The CDR3 sequence is 19 residues long. The CDR3 loop reads CASSPHDLSQGGLNTEAFF. CDR3 coding DNA: TGTGCCAGCTCACCTCACGACCTCAGCCAGGGAGGTTTGAACACTGAAGCTTTCTTT.

The chain couples TRBV2 to TRBJ1-5; 9 bases are a match to TRBD1. Germline CDR1 reads SNHLY; CDR2 reads FYNNEI. The CDR3 sequence is 16 residues long. V was clipped by 6 bases and J by 1 base; unmatched bases: 7. The CDR3 sequence is CASRGGQGGSNQPQHF. In DNA form, the CDR3 reads TGTGCCAGCAGGGGGGGACAGGGTGGAAGCAATCAGCCCCAGCATTTT.

This chain uses TRBV5-1 with TRBJ2-1; no definite D call. This CDR3 region has 15 residues. Trimming removed 2 bases at V and 0 bases at J, with 9 bases between. Germline V CDR1 and CDR2: SGHRS, YFSETQ. This chain's CDR3 is CASSFAVYSYNEQFF. The CDR3 nucleotides read TGCGCCAGCAGCTTTGCAGTATACTCCTACAATGAGCAGTTCTTC. Supplemented by reference TRBV5-1 and TRBJ2-1, the full variable domain reads KAGVTQTPRYLIKTRGQQVTLSCSPISGHRSVSWYQQTPGQGLQFLFEYFSETQRNKGNFPGRFSGRQFSNSRSEMNVSTLELGDSALYLCASSFAVYSYNEQFFGPGTRLTVL.

This chain uses TRBV6-5 with TRBJ1-1; 10 nucleotides align to TRBD1. V trimming: 6 bases; J trimming: 7 bases; junction bases outside the gene matches: 8. Germline V lookup: CDR1 MNHEY, CDR2 SVGAGI. This CDR3 contains 14 residues. CDR3 sequence: CASRPDRGRGEAFF. The CDR3 DNA is TGTGCCAGCAGACCTGACAGGGGGCGAGGTGAAGCTTTCTTT.

This clone has only one observation. This chain connects TRBV29-1 to TRBJ1-1, with D possibly being TRBD1 (5 bases). Germline loops: CDR1 SQVTM, CDR2 ANQGSEA. V dropped 0 bases and J dropped 4 bases, with 18 bases sitting between them. This CDR3 spans 16 amino acids. In nucleotides, the CDR3 is TGCAGCGTTGAAGATCAGGGAGGGGAGGGGAGCACTGAAGCTTTCTTT. Its protein is CSVEDQGGEGSTEAFF.

The chain links TRBV5-8 to TRBJ2-7; perhaps TRBD2 as D (6 bases). Germline loops: CDR1 SGHTS, CDR2 YDEGEE. With 5 bases removed from V and 2 bases from J, the gap between germline ends came to 14 bases. This CDR3 spans 14 amino acids. The CDR3 DNA is TGTGCCAGCAGATCAAGGAGGGGAGCCTACGAGCAGTACTTC. Translating gives CASRSRRGAYEQYF.

This chain joins TRBV6-6 and TRBJ2-7, with D possibly called TRBD1 or TRBD2 (6 bases each). CDR1 and CDR2 (germline): MNHNY, SVGAGI (reference sequence). Trimming pared 4 bases from V and 3 bases from J, leaving 13 bases between. This CDR3 has 14 amino acids. This chain's CDR3 is CASSSRGHLYEQYF. In DNA form, the CDR3 reads TGTGCCAGCAGTTCCCGGGGGCATCTCTACGAGCAGTACTTC.

CDR3 bases: TGTGCTAGTGGTCAGACAGGGGTGGCGTCCCAAGAGACCCAGTACTTC. Amino acids: CASGQTGVASQETQYF. This sequence joins TRBV12-5 and TRBJ2-5; 8 bases agree with TRBD1. There are 16 residues in the CDR3. After removal of 5 bases from V and 1 base from J, the junction contained 9 bases not matched to a gene. Germline loops: CDR1 LGHNT, CDR2 FRNRAP.

The rearrangement links TRBV5-1 to TRBJ1-1; tentative D call: TRBD1 (6 bases). Trimming left V 4 bases short and J 3 bases short, with 16 bases between. This CDR3 is built from 15 residues. Per the germline V gene, CDR1 is SGHRS and CDR2 is YFSETQ. The CDR3 nucleotides are TGCGCCAGCAGCGCCCCGGACAGATCGGACACTGAAGCTTTCTTT. As protein: CASSAPDRSDTEAFF.

The CDR3 DNA follows: TGTGCCAGCAGCCCCTTACAGGGGTCCGGGGCCAACGTCCTGACTTTC. Encoded protein: CASSPLQGSGANVLTF. The chain links TRBV14 to TRBJ2-6, with 7 bases matching TRBD1. CDR3 length: 16 amino acids. Germline V gene lookup returns CDR1 SGHDN and CDR2 FVKESK. J lost 4 bases, V lost 4 bases, and 7 bases had no gene match.

This chain links TRBV27 with TRBJ1-1; no clear D. The ends were cut back, 5 bases at V and 0 bases at J, with 7 bases in the middle. Germline V gene data show CDR1 as MNHEY and CDR2 as SMNVEV (reference sequence). This CDR3 contains 13 residues. The CDR3 loop reads CASSTVMNTEAFF. CDR3 bases: TGTGCCAGCAGTACCGTTATGAACACTGAAGCTTTCTTT.

J is TRBJ2-2 and V is TRBV9, with a possible D match to TRBD2 (6 bases). Trimming cost V 1 base and J 6 bases, with 10 bases left between them. The CDR3 has 14 amino acids. Germline V lookup: CDR1 SGDLS, CDR2 YYNGEE. CDR3 sequence: CASSVFWEAGELFF. CDR3 bases: TGTGCCAGCAGCGTATTTTGGGAGGCCGGGGAGCTGTTTTTT.

V is TRBV19 and J is TRBJ1-1; D is ambiguous. The CDR3 covers 15 residues. Germline CDR1 and CDR2: LNHDA and SQIVND (reference sequence). Between the trimmed V and J ends, which lost 3 bases and 6 bases, there was a span of 17 bases. For the CDR3, the DNA is TGTGCCAGTAGTATCCCCGGCGTTAGCCGCGCTGAAGCTTTCTTT. This translates into CASSIPGVSRAEAFF.

The chain uses TRBV7-9 and TRBJ2-1; D is unresolved. The CDR3 is 15 residues long. Germline CDR1 SEHNR, CDR2 FQNEAQ (reference sequence). V lost 0 bases to trimming and J lost 9 bases, with 15 bases between them. CDR3 DNA sequence: TGTGCCAGCAGCTTAGCGAATACTAACCGGCCTGAGCAGTTCTTC. Protein: CASSLANTNRPEQFF.

The chain joins TRBV2 to TRBJ1-4; unclear D gene. The CDR3 loop spans 14 amino acids. Trimming left V 6 bases short and J 0 bases short, with 8 bases between. Looked up from germline, CDR1 is SNHLY and CDR2 is FYNNEI. The CDR3: CASRFSATNEKLFF. Here the CDR3 DNA reads TGTGCCAGCAGGTTCTCAGCAACTAATGAAAAACTGTTTTTT.

The rearrangement uses TRBV2 and TRBJ2-1; 7 nucleotides match TRBD2. With 7 bases clipped from V and 0 bases from J, the junction kept 0 bases outside the gene matches. The CDR3 is 13 amino acids. The germline V gene encodes CDR1 SNHLY and CDR2 FYNNEI. The CDR3 sequence is CASTGGSYNEQFF. The CDR3 bases are TGTGCCAGCACGGGGGGCTCCTACAATGAGCAGTTCTTC.

J is TRBJ2-2 and V is TRBV7-9; 9 bases align to TRBD2. The CDR3 runs to 14 residues. V lost 7 bases, J lost 7 bases, and 7 bases stayed unmatched. Germline values: CDR1 SEHNR, CDR2 FQNEAQ (reference sequence). CDR3: CASMGSGSGGELFF. CDR3 in DNA: TGTGCCAGCATGGGTAGCGGGAGCGGCGGGGAGCTGTTTTTT.

V usage is TRBV9 and J usage is TRBJ2-1; D gene ambiguous. The CDR3 runs to 15 residues. Trimming removed 4 bases at V and 9 bases at J, with 20 bases between. The V gene's germline CDR1 is SGDLS and CDR2 YYNGEE. This CDR3 reads CASSSRAKESAEQFF. The CDR3 DNA is TGTGCCAGCAGCTCCCGGGCCAAGGAGTCGGCTGAGCAGTTCTTC.

The chain is built from TRBV27 and TRBJ2-7; TRBD1 is a possible D gene (5 bases). With 5 bases removed from V and 4 bases from J, the gap between germline ends came to 9 bases. Per germline, CDR1 MNHEY and CDR2 SMNVEV (reference sequence). The length of the CDR3 is 12 residues. For the CDR3, the DNA is TGTGCCAGCAGTCCCCAGGGATACGAGCAGTACTTC. Translating gives CASSPQGYEQYF.